The table lists the clone carrying this T cell receptor (beta chain) with a count of one. In the study's own analysis: Reference gene primer amplification gave estimated nucleated cell counts. Sequencing was performed with immunoSEQ multiplex PCR; in TCRdb, only in-frame clones are kept and a portion is missing. Clonal size and the V and J genes are those of that table, whereas D and trimming came from the DNA. Here the sample spans tens of thousands of clones, about four fifths being singletons. The germline V gene has CDR1 GTSNPN and CDR2 SVGIG (reference sequence). CDR3 length equals 19 residues. The V segment lost 4 bases and the J segment 0 bases; nucleotides outside the gene matches: 10. The entry originates in a study of blood T cell repertoires in COVID-19. Study information: Collection of acute and convalescent COVID-19 samples took place in the United States, Italy and Spain. T cells, B-cell-depleted T cells, or PBMCs provided the cDNA or gDNA that served as material.

This chain uses TRBV30 with TRBJ2-1, with 15 bases matching TRBD2. The receptor's source is a human donor in a cohort sampled during active COVID-19. The sample consisted of peripheral blood. The CDR3: CAWNRFGTSGGNSYNEQFF. The CDR3 DNA reads TGTGCCTGGAATAGGTTTGGGACTAGCGGGGGGAACTCCTACAATGAGCAGTTCTTC. Together with reference TRBV30 and TRBJ2-1, the CDR3 gives the full variable domain: SQTIHQWPATLVQPVGSPLSLECTVEGTSNPNLYWYRQAAGRGLQLLFYSVGIGQISSEVPQNLSASRPQDRQFILSSKKLLLSDSGFYLCAWNRFGTSGGNSYNEQFFGPGTRLTVL.